This T cell receptor (beta chain) was captured in a study of T-cell memory formation after mild COVID-19. Study-wide background: Clusters were largely donor specific.

This clonotype was picked up a small number of times. Its antigen is still unknown. Study-wide results and caveats: The finding that pre-infection memory included some responding clones suggested that cross-reactive memory joined. Whereas later expanders leaned CD4+, clones contracting day 15 to 85 showed a balanced CD4/CD8 makeup. CD8+ contracting clones occupied EMRA, while CD4+ ones occupied mainly CM and EM.

Germline V lookup: CDR1 LGHNA, CDR2 YNFKEQ. CDR3 length: 16 amino acids. Losses at the gene ends were 3 bases for V and 5 bases for J; bases not matched to a gene: 10. In TCRdb, the 5' RACE reads were re-called with MiXCR into one record per CDR3 protein. The sample consists of 450,000 to 650,000 distinct CDR3 sequences, roughly 18% of them appearing once. This sequence joins TRBV4-2 and TRBJ2-7, with 10 bases identical to TRBD2. The sample comprised PBMCs or a T cell subset sorted from them (not recorded which). The origin of this receptor is an adult woman who had mild COVID-19 (a few samples of this study predate the infection). Cell type and time point are not known. This CDR3 reads CASSHLRAGGPHEQYF. The DNA for the CDR3 is TGTGCCAGCAGCCACCTGAGAGCGGGAGGGCCCCACGAGCAGTACTTC.